The 23 T cell receptor beta chains in this list originate from one sample, sequenced in a study of radiotherapy plus CTLA-4 blockade in lung cancer. Data came from immunoSEQ multiplex PCR; TCRdb stores just in-frame clones and leaves some out. The sample holds about 120,000 clones, about four fifths seen once. The specimen was peripheral blood, collected from a patient treated with radiotherapy plus ipilimumab. These receptors were taken from a human donor with non-small cell lung cancer who had a partial response to radiotherapy plus ipilimumab.

This chain links TRBV6-5 with TRBJ1-3, with 8 bases fitting TRBD1. The CDR3 consists of 14 residues. The germline V gene encodes CDR1 MNHEY and CDR2 SVGAGI. V gave up 6 bases and J gave up 4 bases; unmatched junction bases: 5. Written as DNA, the CDR3 is TGTGCCAGCAGCAGACAGGGGTTGGGAAACACCATATATTTT. This sequence encodes CASSRQGLGNTIYF.

The chain carries TRBV2 and TRBJ2-1; possibly TRBD1 for D (5 bases). CDR3 size: 11 residues. Trimming took 6 bases from V and 15 from J, leaving 15 bases between them. The V gene's germline CDR1 is SNHLY and CDR2 FYNNEI. CDR3 residues: CASSYDRRTFF. CDR3 in DNA: TGTGCCAGCAGCTACGACAGACGTACGTTCTTC.

CDR3 in DNA: TGTGCCAGCAGTTTTAAGGGGCCCTACGAGCAGTACGTC. This sequence encodes CASSFKGPYEQYV. The chain uses TRBV28 and TRBJ2-7; D might be TRBD1 (5 bases). Germline CDR1 and CDR2: MDHEN and SYDVKM. This CDR3 region has 13 residues. The V end lost 3 bases, the J end lost 2 bases, and 8 bases lay between the germline ends.

The CDR3 region is CASSLEGRDYGYTF. The CDR3 DNA reads as TGTGCCAGCAGCTTAGAGGGGAGGGACTATGGCTACACCTTC. J is TRBJ1-2 and V is TRBV7-2, with a possible D match to TRBD1 (5 bases). Germline V gives CDR1 SGHTA, CDR2 FQGNSA. The V end was cut by 1 base, the J end by 3 bases, with 9 bases between. This CDR3 has 14 amino acids.

CDR3 bases: TGCAGTGCCTCGGGAGGGAGGCAGTTCTTC. This codes for CSASGGRQFF. This chain connects TRBV20-1 to TRBJ2-1; 8 bases match TRBD2. CDR3 length equals 10 residues. With 6 bases clipped from V and 12 bases from J, the junction kept 4 bases outside the gene matches. Germline CDR1 reads DFQATT; CDR2 reads SNEGSKA (reference sequence).

The V gene is TRBV7-2, the J gene TRBJ2-7; TRBD1 matches at 8 bases. The length of the CDR3 is 15 residues. V shed 5 bases and J 0 bases; nucleotides not matched to a gene: 6. The germline gives CDR1 SGHTA, CDR2 FQGNSA. The CDR3, as DNA: TGTGCCAGCAGCAGCGACAGGGGCGTCTCCTACGAGCAGTACTTC. It encodes CASSSDRGVSYEQYF.

The chain employs TRBV10-3 and TRBJ1-5; 10 bases are shared with TRBD1. CDR1 ENHRY and CDR2 SYGVKD come from the germline V gene. The CDR3 is 16 amino acids. V trimming: 0 bases; J trimming: 4 bases; junction bases outside the gene matches: 3. As DNA, the CDR3 is TGTGCCATCAGTGAGTCTGGGACAGGGGCAAATCAGCCCCAGCATTTT. It is translated as CAISESGTGANQPQHF.

The chain recombines TRBV7-9 with TRBJ2-1; 7 bases match TRBD2. The V gene end was trimmed by 8 bases and the J gene end by 4 bases; junction bases not matched to a gene: 11. Per the germline V gene, CDR1 is SEHNR and CDR2 is FQNEAQ (reference sequence). The CDR3 contains 15 residues. DNA for the CDR3: TGTGCCAGCCCCTCGGGGCTAGCGGATTACAATGAGCAGTTCTTC. It codes for CASPSGLADYNEQFF.

This chain connects TRBV19 to TRBJ2-3; D is perhaps TRBD1 (6 bases). CDR1 is LNHDA and CDR2 is SQIVND in the germline V gene (reference sequence). The V gene lost 10 bases and the J gene lost 1 base, with 18 bases spanning the gap. The CDR3 sequence is 15 residues long. This CDR3 reads CATGESGAGTDTQYF. CDR3 nucleotides: TGTGCCACAGGTGAATCAGGGGCTGGCACAGATACGCAGTATTTT.

J is TRBJ2-2 and V is TRBV29-1, with 10 positions matching TRBD2. Germline values: CDR1 SQVTM, CDR2 ANQGSEA. CDR3 length equals 13 residues. CDR3 amino acids: CSVAGGNTGELFF. The DNA for the CDR3 is TGCAGTGTAGCGGGAGGGAACACCGGGGAGCTGTTTTTT.

This chain uses TRBV27 with TRBJ2-7; 12 bases are a match to TRBD1. The length of the CDR3 is 14 residues. V lost 6 bases to trimming and J lost 5 bases; unmatched junction nucleotides: 5. Germline values: CDR1 MNHEY, CDR2 SMNVEV (reference sequence). CDR3 bases: TGTGCCAGCAGCCCGGGACAGGGGGCCCACGAGCAGTACTTC. It encodes CASSPGQGAHEQYF.

This chain joins TRBV7-9 and TRBJ1-4; D remains ambiguous. Trimming took off 6 bases at V and 2 bases at J, with 7 bases between the two ends. Germline values: CDR1 SEHNR, CDR2 FQNEAQ (reference sequence). This CDR3 region has 13 residues. In DNA form, the CDR3 reads TGTGCCAGCAGTAACAGTACTAATGAAAAACTGTTTTTT. This codes for CASSNSTNEKLFF.

The chain carries TRBV6-6 and TRBJ1-1; possibly TRBD1 for D (5 bases). CDR3 length: 12 amino acids. Trimming took 8 bases from V and 8 from J, leaving 15 bases between them. CDR1 and CDR2 (germline): MNHNY, SVGAGI (reference sequence). CDR3 residues: CASAGQGAEAFF. As DNA, the CDR3 is TGTGCCAGCGCGGGGCAAGGGGCAGAAGCTTTCTTT.

The rearrangement links TRBV5-4 to TRBJ1-3, with D unresolved. This CDR3 has 12 amino acids. With 2 bases removed from V and 4 bases from J, the gap between germline ends came to 4 bases. Germline V gene lookup returns CDR1 SGHNT and CDR2 YYREEE (reference sequence). CDR3 sequence: CASSFSGNTIYF. CDR3 nucleotide sequence: TGTGCCAGCAGCTTTTCAGGAAACACCATATATTTT.

V and J are TRBV6-6 and TRBJ1-4, with D possibly TRBD1 on 6 matching bases. There are 15 residues in the CDR3. Germline V gene data show CDR1 as MNHNY and CDR2 as SVGAGI (reference sequence). V lost 2 bases and J 8 bases, leaving 15 bases between the germline ends. The CDR3 nucleotides are TGTGCCAGCAGTTACGTCCAGGGGAGTCGGGAAAAACTGTTTTTT. Amino acid sequence: CASSYVQGSREKLFF.

The chain has TRBV18 and TRBJ2-7; 10 bases match TRBD1. In germline, CDR1 is KGHSH, CDR2 LQKENI. The CDR3 covers 14 residues. Losses at the gene ends were 4 bases for V and 4 bases for J; bases not matched to a gene: 4. The CDR3 reads CASSHDRGLYEQYF. CDR3 DNA: TGTGCCAGCTCACACGACAGGGGGCTATACGAGCAGTACTTC.

This sequence joins TRBV6-4 and TRBJ1-2; D unresolved. V was shortened by 0 bases and J by 4 bases, with 12 bases between the two germline ends. The CDR3 is 15 residues long. Germline values: CDR1 MRHNA, CDR2 SNTAGT. CDR3 in amino acids: CASSDSGGSRYGYTF. DNA for the CDR3: TGTGCCAGCAGTGACTCCGGAGGCAGCCGCTATGGCTACACCTTC.

The chain recombines TRBV7-2 with TRBJ2-5, with TRBD1 matching 9 bases. Near its end, the DNA agrees better with TRBJ2-7, so the J call may be wrong. The germline CDR1 and CDR2 sequences are SGHTA and FQGNSA. The CDR3 loop spans 15 amino acids. CDR3 bases: TGTGCCAGCAGCTTAGCACCGGGACAGGGCTACGAGCAGTACTTC. This gives the protein CASSLAPGQGYEQYF.

J is TRBJ2-3 and V is TRBV28, with D possibly being TRBD1 (6 bases). The CDR3 totals 15 residues. V shed 3 bases and J shed 0 bases, with 10 bases lying between them. Germline lookup yields CDR1 MDHEN and CDR2 SYDVKM. Here the CDR3 DNA reads TGTGCCAGCAGTTTGATCAGGGGTAGCACAGATACGCAGTATTTT. Its protein product is CASSLIRGSTDTQYF.

The chain joins TRBV7-2 to TRBJ1-2; the match to TRBD1 covers 8 bases. V dropped 8 bases and J dropped 7; count of bases not matched to a gene: 15. CDR3 length: 15 residues. CDR1 is SGHTA and CDR2 is FQGNSA in the germline V gene. This chain's CDR3 is CASGSAGQGVGGYTF. Written as DNA, the CDR3 is TGTGCCAGCGGCTCCGCCGGACAGGGAGTCGGTGGCTACACCTTC.

This chain joins TRBV7-2 and TRBJ2-1; 9 bases are shared with TRBD2. The germline gives CDR1 SGHTA, CDR2 FQGNSA. V lost 3 bases, J lost 7 bases, and 10 bases stayed unmatched. The CDR3 is 16 residues long. The CDR3, as DNA: TGTGCCAGCAGCTTCGGGTGGGCTAGCGGGATTAATGAGCAGTTCTTC. Amino acid sequence: CASSFGWASGINEQFF.

This sequence joins TRBV6-5 and TRBJ1-1; TRBD1 agrees at 9 bases. The germline V gene encodes CDR1 MNHEY and CDR2 SVGAGI. CDR3 length: 11 amino acids. V shed 8 bases, J shed 12 bases, and the junction held 7 bases outside the gene matches. In nucleotides, the CDR3 is TGTGCCAGCCACGACAGGGGGGCGTCTTTCTTT. Protein sequence: CASHDRGASFF.

This chain connects TRBV5-6 to TRBJ2-4; maybe TRBD2 (6 bases). The CDR3 loop spans 15 amino acids. Trimming took 4 bases from V and 3 from J, leaving 14 bases between them. Germline V gene sequence: CDR1 SGHDT, CDR2 YYEEEE. The CDR3 DNA reads as TGTGCCAGCAGCCTGCGCGGGGCCCTCAAAAACATTCAGTACTTC. Amino acids: CASSLRGALKNIQYF.